Presented here are 28 T cell receptor beta chains from one specimen sequenced in a study of blood T cell repertoires in COVID-19. Clones were sequenced by immunoSEQ multiplex PCR, and TCRdb holds only the in-frame ones, with some missing. The sample holds around 270,000 clones, more than 75% seen once. Source material: peripheral blood. The receptors here all came from a man aged 40-49 years who had recovered from COVID-19.

This clone was seen once. This sequence joins TRBV5-5 and TRBJ1-1; perhaps TRBD1 as D (5 bases). Germline-derived CDR1 and CDR2 are SGHKS and YYEKEE (reference sequence). The CDR3 length is 13 residues. V was trimmed by 2 bases and J by 6 bases, leaving 11 bases between them. The CDR3 region is CASSLETVSEAFF. The CDR3 coding sequence is TGTGCCAGCAGCTTAGAGACAGTTTCTGAAGCTTTCTTT.

This clone was seen only once. The rearrangement joins TRBV2 to TRBJ2-7; 14 bases agree with TRBD2. CDR3 length equals 15 residues. Germline V gene data show CDR1 as SNHLY and CDR2 as FYNNEI. J was trimmed by 4 bases and V by 5 bases; bases with no gene match: 4. DNA for the CDR3: TGTGCCAGCAGTTCGACTAGCGGGAGGGAGTACGAGCAGTACTTC. As protein: CASSSTSGREYEQYF.

The table lists this clone with a count of one. V gene TRBV11-3 combines with J gene TRBJ2-1; D unclear. Germline CDR1 is SGHNT and CDR2 is YENEEA. This CDR3 has 15 amino acids. Deletions cut 5 bases from V and 0 bases from J, with 11 bases between. CDR3 protein: CASSPRGNSYNEQFF. CDR3 coding DNA: TGTGCCAGCAGCCCCCGCGGAAACTCCTACAATGAGCAGTTCTTC.

This sequence joins TRBV4-3 and TRBJ1-6; D is ambiguous. The CDR3 runs to 17 residues. Germline CDR1 reads LGHNA; CDR2 reads YSLEER. V lost 0 bases to trimming and J lost 1 base, with 10 bases between them. The CDR3 loop is CASSQDTPGSYNSPLHF. In nucleotides, the CDR3 is TGCGCCAGCAGCCAAGACACACCGGGTTCCTATAATTCACCCCTCCACTTT.

The chain uses TRBV19 and TRBJ1-1; possible D gene TRBD1, 6 bases. V was pared by 1 base and J by 9 bases, with 18 bases between. Germline V gene data show CDR1 as LNHDA and CDR2 as SQIVND (reference sequence). The CDR3 extends over 15 amino acids. CDR3 in amino acids: CASSIVNTGPGKAFF. CDR3 nucleotide sequence: TGTGCCAGTAGTATAGTCAACACAGGGCCGGGGAAAGCTTTCTTT.

The CDR3 protein is CASSPLIQGARDTEAFF. DNA for the CDR3: TGTGCCAGCTCACCCTTGATTCAGGGGGCGCGGGACACTGAAGCTTTCTTT. This rearrangement joins TRBV18 to TRBJ1-1; 8 bases map to TRBD1. Germline values: CDR1 KGHSH, CDR2 LQKENI. Trimming cost V 3 bases and J 3 bases; bases outside gene matches: 12. This CDR3 region has 17 residues.

V and J are TRBV10-3 and TRBJ1-2; 8 bases are a match to TRBD1. Germline assignment: CDR1 ENHRY and CDR2 SYGVKD. The trim removed 5 bases at V and 6 bases at J, leaving 2 bases unmatched. The CDR3 totals 12 residues. CDR3 bases: TGTGCCATCAGTCCGACAGGGGATGGCTACACCTTC. Translated, it gives CAISPTGDGYTF.

The J gene is TRBJ1-2, the V gene TRBV6-5, with a weak D call TRBD1 (5 bases). Between the trimmed V and J ends, which lost 6 bases and 8 bases, there was a span of 13 bases. The CDR3 is 12 amino acids. CDR1 MNHEY and CDR2 SVGAGI come from the germline V gene. The CDR3 region has the DNA TGTGCCAGCAGCCACGGGGGTCTAGGCTACACCTTC. It codes for CASSHGGLGYTF.

This chain uses TRBV12-5 with TRBJ2-3, with 9 bases identical to TRBD1. CDR1 is LGHNT, CDR2 FRNRAP, per germline. V was clipped by 5 bases and J by 0 bases; unmatched bases: 12. This CDR3 is 18 amino acids long. CDR3 sequence: CASGDGTGRSRSTDTQYF. CDR3 in DNA: TGTGCTAGTGGTGATGGGACAGGGCGAAGCCGTAGCACAGATACGCAGTATTTT. Supplemented by reference TRBV12-5 and TRBJ2-3, the full variable domain reads DARVTQTPRHKVTEMGQEVTMRCQPILGHNTVFWYRQTMMQGLELLAYFRNRAPLDDSGMPKDRFSAEMPDATLATLKIQPSEPRDSAVYFCASGDGTGRSRSTDTQYFGPGTRLTVL.

This clone was seen only once. The rearrangement uses TRBV19 and TRBJ2-2, with 7 positions matching TRBD2. Germline trimming cut 3 bases from V and 2 bases from J; bases unmatched to any gene: 9. Germline assignment: CDR1 LNHDA and CDR2 SQIVND (reference sequence). The CDR3 covers 17 residues. The CDR3 loop is CASSIRSGNVNTGELFF. The CDR3 nucleotides read TGTGCCAGTAGTATCAGAAGCGGGAATGTTAACACCGGGGAGCTGTTTTTT.

This chain joins TRBV7-9 and TRBJ1-2, with D possibly matching TRBD1 (6 bases). This CDR3 is 17 amino acids long. Germline assignment: CDR1 SEHNR and CDR2 FQNEAQ (reference sequence). V was cut by 1 base and J by 0 bases, with 15 bases left in between. The CDR3 protein is CASSLVPEGVANYGYTF. In DNA form, the CDR3 reads TGTGCCAGCAGCTTAGTCCCCGAGGGGGTAGCTAACTATGGCTACACCTTC. Combining the CDR3 with reference TRBV7-9 and TRBJ1-2 gives the whole variable domain DTGVSQNPRHKITKRGQNVTFRCDPISEHNRLYWYRQTLGQGPEFLTYFQNEAQLEKSRLLSDRFSAERPKGSFSTLEIQRTEQGDSAMYLCASSLVPEGVANYGYTFGSGTRLTVV.

This sequence joins TRBV14 and TRBJ2-5; D call uncertain. CDR3 length equals 11 residues. Trimming left V 3 bases short and J 5 bases short, with 4 bases between. CDR1 is SGHDN and CDR2 is FVKESK in the germline V gene. CDR3 nucleotides: TGTGCCAGCAGCCACTCCGAGACCCAGTACTTC. The encoded protein is CASSHSETQYF.

The rearrangement joins TRBV11-3 to TRBJ2-3; tentatively, D is TRBD2 (6 bases). CDR3 length: 17 amino acids. CDR1 SGHNT and CDR2 YENEEA come from the germline V gene. V dropped 5 bases and J dropped 6 bases, with 24 bases sitting between them. The CDR3 nucleotides read TGTGCCAGCAGCAAAGGGACTGCGTCCTCAGGGCTCGATACGCAGTATTTT. It encodes CASSKGTASSGLDTQYF.

The chain uses TRBV9 and TRBJ2-3; no clear D. CDR3 size: 15 residues. Germline values: CDR1 SGDLS, CDR2 YYNGEE. The V and J ends lost 0 bases and 1 base respectively, with 9 bases between them. The CDR3 is CASSVDSLGTDTQYF. The CDR3 nucleotides are TGTGCCAGCAGCGTAGATAGCTTGGGCACAGATACGCAGTATTTT.

V and J are TRBV4-3 and TRBJ2-2, with 9 nucleotides matching TRBD2. V was pared by 5 bases and J by 3 bases, with 7 bases of the junction left unmatched. The CDR3 is 16 amino acids. Germline loops: CDR1 LGHNA, CDR2 YSLEER. DNA for the CDR3: TGCGCCAGCAGCTACGGCGGGGGGGAAGACACCGGGGAGCTGTTTTTT. Protein sequence: CASSYGGGEDTGELFF.

J is TRBJ1-2 and V is TRBV7-9; TRBD1 might be the D (5 bases). Germline CDR1 is SEHNR and CDR2 is FQNEAQ (reference sequence). The CDR3 extends over 14 amino acids. V shed 4 bases and J shed 8 bases, with 17 bases lying between them. This CDR3 reads CASSSAGGGGGYTF. The CDR3 nucleotides are TGTGCCAGCAGCTCAGCGGGTGGGGGAGGCGGCTACACCTTC.

The V call is TRBV7-2, the J call TRBJ1-3; 7 nucleotides agree with TRBD1. The germline V gene has CDR1 SGHTA and CDR2 FQGNSA. The CDR3 is made up of 13 amino acids. V was pared by 2 bases and J by 7 bases, with 2 bases of the junction left unmatched. CDR3: CASSLKQGNTIYF. CDR3 coding DNA: TGTGCCAGCAGCTTAAAACAGGGGAACACCATATATTTT.

The V and J genes are TRBV2 and TRBJ2-5, with 7 nucleotides matching TRBD1. Germline trimming cut 1 base from V and 5 bases from J; bases unmatched to any gene: 10. Per the germline V gene, CDR1 is SNHLY and CDR2 is FYNNEI. This CDR3 comprises 16 residues. CDR3 loop: CASSEGGQGEGETQYF. The CDR3 DNA reads TGTGCCAGCAGTGAAGGGGGGCAGGGGGAAGGGGAGACCCAGTACTTC.

V usage is TRBV6-5 and J usage is TRBJ1-3; maybe TRBD1 (5 bases). The germline V gene has CDR1 MNHEY and CDR2 SVGAGI. The CDR3 totals 14 residues. V lost 2 bases and J 2 bases, leaving 7 bases between the germline ends. CDR3 DNA sequence: TGTGCCAGCAGTTACGTGGGGCCTGGAAACACCATATATTTT. Translated, it gives CASSYVGPGNTIYF.

The rearrangement links TRBV11-2 to TRBJ2-1, with D possibly being TRBD2 (6 bases). This CDR3 comprises 17 residues. V was pared by 0 bases and J by 10 bases, with 22 bases between. The V gene's germline CDR1 is SGHAT and CDR2 FQNNGV. The CDR3 is CASSLESSGDALGEQFF. The CDR3 DNA is TGTGCCAGCAGCTTAGAGAGTAGCGGAGACGCCTTGGGAGAGCAGTTCTTC.

This clone was picked up one time. The rearrangement uses TRBV5-4 and TRBJ2-1; D gene uncertain. The CDR3 loop spans 11 amino acids. The germline V gene encodes CDR1 SGHNT and CDR2 YYREEE (reference sequence). V was clipped by 2 bases and J by 6 bases, with 3 bases between them. The CDR3 nucleotides read TGTGCCAGCAGCTTCGGCAATGAGCAGTTCTTC. This translates into CASSFGNEQFF.

The CDR3 DNA follows: TGTGCCAGCAGTTTTGGGGGGAAGACTGAAGCTTTCTTT. It is translated as CASSFGGKTEAFF. V gene TRBV6-5 combines with J gene TRBJ1-1; D possibly corresponds to TRBD1 (5 bases). This CDR3 region has 13 residues. Trimming removed 4 bases from V and 5 bases from J, with 11 bases in between. CDR1 and CDR2 from the germline V gene are MNHEY and SVGAGI.

This sequence joins TRBV2 and TRBJ2-7; D is unresolved. The CDR3 contains 15 residues. V was trimmed by 1 base and J by 3 bases, leaving 13 bases between them. Germline V gene sequence: CDR1 SNHLY, CDR2 FYNNEI. Here the CDR3 reads CASSEEGRRFYEQYF. The CDR3 DNA follows: TGTGCCAGCAGTGAAGAAGGCAGGCGCTTCTACGAGCAGTACTTC.

The chain recombines TRBV30 with TRBJ2-7, with TRBD2 matching over 8 bases. Looked up from germline, CDR1 is GTSNPN and CDR2 is SVGIG (reference sequence). This CDR3 is built from 14 residues. Unmatched junction bases numbered 11, after V lost 4 bases and J lost 6 bases. CDR3 coding DNA: TGTGCCTGGAATCCCGGACTAGCTGTCCTCGAGCAGTACTTC. Amino acids: CAWNPGLAVLEQYF.

This chain uses TRBV6-5 with TRBJ1-1; 7 bases map to TRBD1. This CDR3 spans 15 amino acids. V trimming: 7 bases; J trimming: 2 bases; junction bases outside the gene matches: 10. CDR1 MNHEY and CDR2 SVGAGI come from the germline V gene. DNA for the CDR3: TGTGCCAGCACCCCGACAGGGACGGGTAACACTGAAGCTTTCTTT. Translated: CASTPTGTGNTEAFF.

The chain has TRBV11-2 and TRBJ2-1, with 15 positions matching TRBD2. V gave up 5 bases and J gave up 9 bases; unmatched junction bases: 14. The CDR3 spans 18 residues. Germline values: CDR1 SGHAT, CDR2 FQNNGV. CDR3 protein: CASSPDLGLAGGRSEQFF. CDR3 coding DNA: TGTGCCAGCAGCCCAGACTTAGGACTAGCGGGAGGGCGCAGTGAGCAGTTCTTC.

J is TRBJ2-1 and V is TRBV10-2, with D possibly TRBD1 on 6 matching bases. Germline assignment: CDR1 WSHSY and CDR2 SAAADI. The CDR3 has 11 amino acids. The V gene lost 5 bases and the J gene lost 10 bases, with 9 bases spanning the gap. Here the CDR3 reads CASSPRGEQFF. CDR3 nucleotides: TGCGCCAGCAGTCCTAGGGGGGAGCAGTTCTTC.

The V gene is TRBV27, the J gene TRBJ2-7; 8 nucleotides match TRBD2. Germline V CDR1 and CDR2: MNHEY, SMNVEV (reference sequence). This CDR3 comprises 15 residues. V trimming: 3 bases; J trimming: 2 bases; junction bases outside the gene matches: 6. CDR3 region: CASSFTGGVPYEQYF. As DNA, the CDR3 is TGTGCCAGCAGTTTCACCGGGGGGGTTCCCTACGAGCAGTACTTC.